Following are 5 T cell receptor beta chains from one sample sequenced in a study of blood T cell repertoires in COVID-19. Repertoires were generated with immunoSEQ multiplex PCR, while TCRdb's copy carries only in-frame clones and drops some. The sample comprises around 47,000 clones, over 75% of which are singletons, and 20% to 30% rests with the top ten. The sample taken for sequencing was peripheral blood. The source of these receptors is a woman aged 80 or older with COVID-19, enrolled during active disease.

V usage is TRBV18 and J usage is TRBJ1-3; D is possibly TRBD1 (5 bases). CDR1 is KGHSH, CDR2 LQKENI, per germline. The CDR3 sequence is 17 residues long. The V gene lost 3 bases and the J gene lost 0 bases, with 15 bases spanning the gap. CDR3 nucleotides: TGTGCCAGCTCACCCACCGGGACTGTCGGCTCTGGAAACACCATATATTTT. Amino acids: CASSPTGTVGSGNTIYF. The full variable domain, with the rest looked up from reference TRBV18 and TRBJ1-3, is NAGVMQNPRHLVRRRGQEARLRCSPMKGHSHVYWYRQLPEEGLKFMVYLQKENIIDESGMPKERFSAEFPKEGPSILRIQQVVRGDSAAYFCASSPTGTVGSGNTIYFGEGSWLTVV.

This sequence joins TRBV19 and TRBJ2-2; D might be TRBD2 (5 bases). The CDR3 is 16 amino acids. Germline V gene data show CDR1 as LNHDA and CDR2 as SQIVND (reference sequence). Trimming removed 1 base at V and 8 bases at J, with 17 bases between. CDR3 bases: TGTGCCAGTAGTATAGCCCCGGACTGGTCTGGGGGGGAGCTGTTTTTT. It codes for CASSIAPDWSGGELFF.

This sequence joins TRBV6-5 and TRBJ1-2; the D gene is possibly TRBD1 (6 bases). Trimming stripped 4 bases from V and 4 bases from J, with 10 bases between. Looked up from germline, CDR1 is MNHEY and CDR2 is SVGAGI. There are 13 residues in the CDR3. CDR3 coding DNA: TGTGCCAGCAGTTCGGACAGACTCTATGGCTACACCTTC. Translating it yields CASSSDRLYGYTF.

CDR3 sequence reads: CASSLGFGGSTDTQYF. DNA for the CDR3: TGTGCCAGCAGCTTAGGGTTTGGGGGGAGCACAGATACGCAGTATTTT. The chain joins TRBV7-2 to TRBJ2-3, with D perhaps TRBD2 (6 bases). CDR3 size: 16 residues. Trimming pared 1 base from V and 0 bases from J, leaving 11 bases between. Germline CDR1 reads SGHTA; CDR2 reads FQGNSA.

The CDR3 region is CATSGDRMNTGELFF. DNA of the CDR3: TGTGCCACCAGCGGGGACAGGATGAACACCGGGGAGCTGTTTTTT. The V gene is TRBV24-1, the J gene TRBJ2-2; 8 positions match TRBD1. The trim removed 7 bases at V and 1 base at J, leaving 4 bases unmatched. Germline V gives CDR1 KGHDR, CDR2 SFDVKD. This CDR3 comprises 15 residues.